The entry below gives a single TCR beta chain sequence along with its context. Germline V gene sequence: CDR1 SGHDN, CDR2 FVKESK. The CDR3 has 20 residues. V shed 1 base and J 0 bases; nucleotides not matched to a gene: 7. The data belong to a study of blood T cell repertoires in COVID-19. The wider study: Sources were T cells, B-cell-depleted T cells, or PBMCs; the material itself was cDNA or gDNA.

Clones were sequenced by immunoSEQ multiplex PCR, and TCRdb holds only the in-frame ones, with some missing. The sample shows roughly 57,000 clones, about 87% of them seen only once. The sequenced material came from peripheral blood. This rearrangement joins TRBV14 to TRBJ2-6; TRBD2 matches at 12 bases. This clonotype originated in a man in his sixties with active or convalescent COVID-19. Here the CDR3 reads CASSQGASGGGRSGANVLTF. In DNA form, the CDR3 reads TGTGCCAGCAGCCAAGGGGCTAGCGGGGGGGGACGCTCTGGGGCCAACGTCCTGACTTTC.